This T cell receptor beta chain was sequenced in a study of OX40 agonist ivuxolimab in advanced cancers. Whole-study results and caveats: More expanded clones were seen, on average, in CD8+ T cells than in CD4+. Relatively little clonal expansion, among the lowest observed, appeared in partial responders at 0.1-3.0 mg/kg. At 0.1 to 3.0 mg/kg, CD4+ and CD8+ blood T cells expanded clonally by week 6.

About this clone: Its antigen remains unidentified.

In germline, CDR1 is SQVTM, CDR2 ANQGSEA. The CDR3 is 14 amino acids. V lost 4 bases and J lost 6; bases outside the gene matches: 9. Measured with immunoSEQ multiplex PCR; TCRdb has only the in-frame clones, and not every one. The sample includes over 80,000 clones, around 90% of them seen just once. The source of this sequence is an adult with an advanced solid tumor such as melanoma, head and neck, liver or kidney cancer. This chain joins TRBV29-1 and TRBJ2-3; 8 nucleotides align to TRBD1. The material sequenced was CD4+ or CD8+ T cells sorted from blood, taken in a trial of the OX40 agonist ivuxolimab. This chain's CDR3 is CSVVVVRGLDTQYF. CDR3 in DNA: TGCAGCGTTGTTGTTGTCAGGGGGCTTGATACGCAGTATTTT.